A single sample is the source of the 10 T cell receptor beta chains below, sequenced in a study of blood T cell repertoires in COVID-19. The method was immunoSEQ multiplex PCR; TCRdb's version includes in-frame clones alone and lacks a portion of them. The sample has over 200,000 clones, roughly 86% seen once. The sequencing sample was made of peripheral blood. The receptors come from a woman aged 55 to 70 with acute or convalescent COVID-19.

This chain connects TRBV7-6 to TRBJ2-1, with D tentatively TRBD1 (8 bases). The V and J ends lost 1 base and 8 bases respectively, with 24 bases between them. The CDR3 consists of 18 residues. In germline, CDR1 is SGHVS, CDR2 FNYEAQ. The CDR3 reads CASSLVDRGPNGRDEQFF. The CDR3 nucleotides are TGTGCCAGCAGCTTAGTCGACAGGGGCCCCAATGGGAGGGATGAGCAGTTCTTC.

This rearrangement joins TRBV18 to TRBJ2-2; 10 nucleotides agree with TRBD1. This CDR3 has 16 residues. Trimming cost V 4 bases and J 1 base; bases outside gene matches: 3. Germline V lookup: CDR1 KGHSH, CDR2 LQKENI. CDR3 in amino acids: CASSQTGGRNTGELFF. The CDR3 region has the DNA TGTGCCAGCTCACAGACAGGGGGCAGGAACACCGGGGAGCTGTTTTTT.

CDR3 DNA: TGTGCCAGCAGCCCAGGGCCGTCGAACACTGAAGCTTTCTTT. Its translation: CASSPGPSNTEAFF. This chain links TRBV7-3 with TRBJ1-1; D possibly corresponds to TRBD1 (5 bases). The CDR3 is 14 residues long. CDR1 and CDR2 from the germline V gene are SGHTA and FQGTGA. With 5 bases removed from V and 1 base from J, the gap between germline ends came to 11 bases.

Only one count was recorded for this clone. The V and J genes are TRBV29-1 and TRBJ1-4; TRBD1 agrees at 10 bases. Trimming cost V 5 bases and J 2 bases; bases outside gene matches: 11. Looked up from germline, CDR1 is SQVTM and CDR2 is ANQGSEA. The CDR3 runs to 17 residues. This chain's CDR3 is CSVLRDRGRSTNEKLFF. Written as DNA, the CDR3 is TGCAGCGTTCTCCGGGACAGGGGACGGTCGACTAATGAAAAACTGTTTTTT.

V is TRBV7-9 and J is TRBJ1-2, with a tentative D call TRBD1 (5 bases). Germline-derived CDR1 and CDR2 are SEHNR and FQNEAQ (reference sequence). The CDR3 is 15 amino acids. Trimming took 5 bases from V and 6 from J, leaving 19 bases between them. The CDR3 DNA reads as TGTGCCAGCAGCATGCTTGTGGGGCGGGAGAATGGCTACACCTTC. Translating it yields CASSMLVGRENGYTF. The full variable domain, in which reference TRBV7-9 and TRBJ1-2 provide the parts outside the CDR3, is DTGVSQNPRHKITKRGQNVTFRCDPISEHNRLYWYRQTLGQGPEFLTYFQNEAQLEKSRLLSDRFSAERPKGSFSTLEIQRTEQGDSAMYLCASSMLVGRENGYTFGSGTRLTVV.

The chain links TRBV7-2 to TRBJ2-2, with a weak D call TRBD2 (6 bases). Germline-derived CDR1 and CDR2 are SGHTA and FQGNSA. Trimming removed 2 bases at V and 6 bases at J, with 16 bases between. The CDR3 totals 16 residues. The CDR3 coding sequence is TGTGCCAGCAGCTTACTAGCGACCGGGGTGGCCGGGGAGCTGTTTTTT. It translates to CASSLLATGVAGELFF.

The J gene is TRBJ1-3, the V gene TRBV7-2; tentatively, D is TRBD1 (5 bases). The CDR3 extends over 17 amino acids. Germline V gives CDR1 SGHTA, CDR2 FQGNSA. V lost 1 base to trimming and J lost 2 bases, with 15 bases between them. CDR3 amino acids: CASSLESVGGTGNTIYF. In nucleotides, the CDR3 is TGTGCCAGCAGCTTAGAGTCCGTCGGGGGAACTGGAAACACCATATATTTT.

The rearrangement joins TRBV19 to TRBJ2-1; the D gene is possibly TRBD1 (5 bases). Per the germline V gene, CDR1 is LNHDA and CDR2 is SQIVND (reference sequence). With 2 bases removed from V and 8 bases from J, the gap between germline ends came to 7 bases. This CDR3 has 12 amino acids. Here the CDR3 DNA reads TGTGCCAGTAGTATAAGGGGCGATGAGCAGTTCTTC. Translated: CASSIRGDEQFF. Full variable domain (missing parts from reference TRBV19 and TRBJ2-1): DGGITQSPKYLFRKEGQNVTLSCEQNLNHDAMYWYRQDPGQGLRLIYYSQIVNDFQKGDIAEGYSVSREKKESFPLTVTSAQKNPTAFYLCASSIRGDEQFFGPGTRLTVL.

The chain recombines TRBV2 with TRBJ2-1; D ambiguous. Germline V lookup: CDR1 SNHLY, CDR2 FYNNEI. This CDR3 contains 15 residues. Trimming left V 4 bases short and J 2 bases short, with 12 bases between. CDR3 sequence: CASSVGLLAYNEQFF. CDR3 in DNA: TGTGCCAGCAGTGTTGGTCTCTTAGCCTACAATGAGCAGTTCTTC.

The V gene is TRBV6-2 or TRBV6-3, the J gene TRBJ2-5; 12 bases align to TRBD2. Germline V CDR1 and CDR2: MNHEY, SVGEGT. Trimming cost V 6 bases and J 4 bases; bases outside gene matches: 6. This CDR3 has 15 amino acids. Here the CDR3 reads CASSPGGLAGETQYF. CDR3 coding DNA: TGTGCCAGCAGCCCCGGGGGACTAGCGGGAGAGACCCAGTACTTC.